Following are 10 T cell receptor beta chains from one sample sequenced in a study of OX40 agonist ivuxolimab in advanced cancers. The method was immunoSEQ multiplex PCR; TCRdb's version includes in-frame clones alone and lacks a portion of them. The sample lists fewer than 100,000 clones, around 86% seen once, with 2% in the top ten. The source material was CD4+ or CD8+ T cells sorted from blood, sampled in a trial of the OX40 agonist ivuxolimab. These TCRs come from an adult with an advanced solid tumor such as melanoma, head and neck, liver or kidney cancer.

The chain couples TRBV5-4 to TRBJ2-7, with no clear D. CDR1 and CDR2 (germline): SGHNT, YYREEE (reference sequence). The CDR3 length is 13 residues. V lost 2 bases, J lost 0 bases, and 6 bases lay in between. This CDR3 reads CASSFRFSYEQYF. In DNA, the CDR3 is TGTGCCAGCAGCTTTAGATTCTCCTACGAGCAGTACTTC.

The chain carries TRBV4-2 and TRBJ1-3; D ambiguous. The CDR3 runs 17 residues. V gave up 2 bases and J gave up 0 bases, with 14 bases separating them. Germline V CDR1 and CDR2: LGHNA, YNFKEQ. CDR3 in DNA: TGTGCCAGCAGCCAACGGTTAACAGCGGTCTCTGGAAACACCATATATTTT. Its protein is CASSQRLTAVSGNTIYF.

DNA of the CDR3: TGTGCCAGCAGCTTAGACAGGGAGACTGGGGAGCTGTTTTTT. Its translation is CASSLDRETGELFF. This sequence joins TRBV7-3 and TRBJ2-2; 7 positions match TRBD1. With 2 bases clipped from V and 8 bases from J, the junction kept 5 bases outside the gene matches. From germline, CDR1 is SGHTA and CDR2 FQGTGA. There are 14 residues in the CDR3. Together with reference TRBV7-3 and TRBJ2-2, the CDR3 gives the full variable domain: GAGVSQTPSNKVTEKGKYVELRCDPISGHTALYWYRQSLGQGPEFLIYFQGTGAADDSGLPNDRFFAVRPEGSVSTLKIQRTERGDSAVYLCASSLDRETGELFFGEGSRLTVL.

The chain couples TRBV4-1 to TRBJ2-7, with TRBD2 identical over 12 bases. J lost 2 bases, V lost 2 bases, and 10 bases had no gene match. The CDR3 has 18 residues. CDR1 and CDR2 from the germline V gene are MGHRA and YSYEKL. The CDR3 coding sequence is TGCGCCAGCAGCCAACAGGAGAGGCTAGCGGGGGGGCCCTACGAGCAGTACTTC. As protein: CASSQQERLAGGPYEQYF.

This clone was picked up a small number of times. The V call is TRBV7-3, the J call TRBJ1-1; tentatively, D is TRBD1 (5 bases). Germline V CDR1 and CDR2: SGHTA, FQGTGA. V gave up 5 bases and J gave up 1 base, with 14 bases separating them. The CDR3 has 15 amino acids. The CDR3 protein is CASSPGGGTNTEAFF. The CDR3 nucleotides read TGTGCCAGCAGCCCCGGTGGGGGGACGAACACTGAAGCTTTCTTT. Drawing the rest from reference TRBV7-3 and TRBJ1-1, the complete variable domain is GAGVSQTPSNKVTEKGKYVELRCDPISGHTALYWYRQSLGQGPEFLIYFQGTGAADDSGLPNDRFFAVRPEGSVSTLKIQRTERGDSAVYLCASSPGGGTNTEAFFGQGTRLTVV.

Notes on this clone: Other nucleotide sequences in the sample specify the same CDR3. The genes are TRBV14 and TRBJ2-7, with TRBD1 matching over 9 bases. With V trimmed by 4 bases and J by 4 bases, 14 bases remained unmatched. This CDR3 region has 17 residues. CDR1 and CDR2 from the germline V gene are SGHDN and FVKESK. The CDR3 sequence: CASSPLPGQGSSYEQYF. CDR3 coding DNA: TGTGCCAGCAGCCCTCTCCCGGGACAGGGAAGCTCTTACGAGCAGTACTTC.

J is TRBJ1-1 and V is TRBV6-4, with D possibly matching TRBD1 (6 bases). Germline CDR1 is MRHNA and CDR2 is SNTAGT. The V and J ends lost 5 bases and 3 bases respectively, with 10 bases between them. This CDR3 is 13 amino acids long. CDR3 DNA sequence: TGTGCCAGCAGTCCAGAGGGGGACACTGAAGCTTTCTTT. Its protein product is CASSPEGDTEAFF.

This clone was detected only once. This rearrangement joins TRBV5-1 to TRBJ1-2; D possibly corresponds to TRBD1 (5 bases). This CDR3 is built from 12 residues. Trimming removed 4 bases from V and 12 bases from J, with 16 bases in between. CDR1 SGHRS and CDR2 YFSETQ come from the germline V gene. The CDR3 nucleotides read TGCGCCAGCAGCCCTAGTGGGGCAGGTGACACCTTC. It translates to CASSPSGAGDTF.

This chain's CDR3 is CASSLVQVGELFF. Written as DNA, the CDR3 is TGTGCCAGCAGCTTAGTTCAGGTCGGGGAGCTGTTTTTT. The gene calls are TRBV7-6 and TRBJ2-2; no reliable D call. V lost 1 base and J 7 bases, leaving 7 bases between the germline ends. This CDR3 is built from 13 residues. Looked up from germline, CDR1 is SGHVS and CDR2 is FNYEAQ. Drawing the rest from reference TRBV7-6 and TRBJ2-2, the complete variable domain is GAGVSQSPRYKVTKRGQDVALRCDPISGHVSLYWYRQALGQGPEFLTYFNYEAQQDKSGLPNDRFSAERPEGSISTLTIQRTEQRDSAMYRCASSLVQVGELFFGEGSRLTVL.

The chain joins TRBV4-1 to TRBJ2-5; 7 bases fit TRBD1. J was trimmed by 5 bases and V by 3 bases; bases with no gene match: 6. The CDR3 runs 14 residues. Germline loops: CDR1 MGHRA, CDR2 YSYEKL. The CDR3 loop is CASSHQGDLETQYF. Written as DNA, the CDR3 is TGCGCCAGCAGCCACCAGGGGGATCTGGAGACCCAGTACTTC.